These 21 T cell receptor beta chains came from one sample sequenced in a study of CDR3 diversity in severe acne. A single record per CDR3 protein comes from TCRdb applying MiXCR to the PCR reads. Of about 100,000 distinct CDR3 sequences listed, under 60% are singletons. What was sequenced was blood. The source is a male donor with acne.

In this sample, this clonotype turned up a few times. The V call is TRBV28, the J call TRBJ2-7; 8 bases fit TRBD2. V lost 5 bases to trimming and J lost 0 bases; unmatched junction nucleotides: 6. The CDR3 is 15 residues long. Per germline, CDR1 MDHEN and CDR2 SYDVKM. Here the CDR3 DNA reads TGTGCCAGCAGTCTAGCGGGCTCAATCTCCTACGAGCAGTACTTC. Translating gives CASSLAGSISYEQYF.

The sample holds one count of this clonotype. With a much larger clone just one base away, this may be a read error. The rearrangement links TRBV19 to TRBJ1-5, with D possibly matching TRBD1 (5 bases). From germline, CDR1 is LNHDA and CDR2 SQIVND (reference sequence). This CDR3 has 13 amino acids. V was cut by 5 bases and J by 4 bases, with 9 bases left in between. The DNA for the CDR3 is TGTGCCAGTAGTTCCAGGGCGAATCAGCCCCAGCATTTT. Its translation: CASSSRANQPQHF.

The chain uses TRBV12-3 or TRBV12-4 and TRBJ2-7; D gene ambiguous. The J call may be mistaken, given a closer DNA end match to TRBJ2-5. The CDR3 loop spans 12 amino acids. The CDR3 here is CASSVTTKTQYF. In DNA form, the CDR3 reads TGTGCCAGCAGCGTTACCACCAAGACCCAGTACTTC.

This clonotype was picked up a small number of times. The J gene is TRBJ1-5, the V gene TRBV5-6; D may be TRBD1 (5 bases). Between the trimmed V and J ends, which lost 3 bases and 6 bases, there was a span of 13 bases. This CDR3 spans 14 amino acids. The germline V gene has CDR1 SGHDT and CDR2 YYEEEE. CDR3 nucleotides: TGTGCCAGCAGCTCCCAGGGAAGGCTTCAGCCCCAGCATTTT. The encoded protein is CASSSQGRLQPQHF. Combining the CDR3 with reference TRBV5-6 and TRBJ1-5 gives the whole variable domain DAGVTQSPTHLIKTRGQQVTLRCSPKSGHDTVSWYQQALGQGPQFIFQYYEEEERQRGNFPDRFSGHQFPNYSSELNVNALLLGDSALYLCASSSQGRLQPQHFGDGTRLSIL.

CDR3 loop: CASSEFGASGSNEQYF. In nucleotides, the CDR3 is TGTGCCAGCAGTGAATTTGGCGCTAGCGGGAGCAACGAGCAGTACTTC. The chain uses TRBV25-1 and TRBJ2-7, with TRBD2 matching 10 bases. The CDR3 covers 16 residues. J gave up 5 bases and V 1 base, and 8 bases lay outside the gene matches. Germline loops: CDR1 MGHDK, CDR2 SYGVNS.

The gene calls are TRBV7-6 and TRBJ2-7; 10 nucleotides agree with TRBD1. Unmatched junction bases numbered 6, after V lost 5 bases and J lost 5 bases. CDR1 SGHVS and CDR2 FNYEAQ come from the germline V gene. This CDR3 contains 14 residues. The CDR3 loop reads CASSLRDRGHEQYF. The CDR3 nucleotides are TGTGCCAGCAGCCTCCGGGACAGGGGCCACGAGCAGTACTTC.

This clonotype was seen repeatedly, ten times or more. The gene calls are TRBV6-5 and TRBJ2-1; the D is unclear. Trimming shortened V by 2 bases and J by 6 bases, and 8 bases separated the two germline ends. Germline loops: CDR1 MNHEY, CDR2 SVGAGI. The CDR3 has 13 residues. CDR3 DNA sequence: TGTGCCAGCAGTTACCGGCGGAGCAATGAGCAGTTCTTC. This gives the protein CASSYRRSNEQFF.

This sequence joins TRBV10-3 and TRBJ1-5; D is undetermined. Trimming cost V 10 bases and J 6 bases, with 13 bases left between them. This CDR3 has 12 amino acids. The germline V gene has CDR1 ENHRY and CDR2 SYGVKD. The CDR3 DNA sequence: TGTGCCACCCGGACTGTAGGTCAGCCCCAGCATTTT. Its translation is CATRTVGQPQHF.

On this clonotype: The junction differs from germline at one of its ends, possibly a read error. This chain uses TRBV11-2 with TRBJ2-1; D call uncertain. The length of the CDR3 is 12 residues. CDR1 and CDR2 from the germline V gene are SGHAT and FQNNGV. CDR3 nucleotides: TGTGCCAGCAGCTTCCCCTACCATGAGCAGTTCTTC. Its protein is CASSFPYHEQFF.

The V gene is TRBV10-3, the J gene TRBJ2-3, with D unclear. The CDR3 runs to 13 residues. The V end was cut by 3 bases, the J end by 9 bases, with 13 bases between. CDR1 is ENHRY and CDR2 is SYGVKD in the germline V gene. CDR3 bases: TGTGCCATCAGTGATTTGGAGTCCGGGACGCAGTATTTT. This sequence encodes CAISDLESGTQYF.

This clonotype occurred a few times. This chain links TRBV9 with TRBJ2-3; tentative D call: TRBD2 (5 bases). This CDR3 is 19 amino acids long. V was cut by 4 bases and J by 1 base, with 25 bases left in between. The germline gives CDR1 SGDLS, CDR2 YYNGEE. CDR3 nucleotides: TGTGCCAGCAGCTCGAGCCCTAGCTCCGGAGAGCTGGGCACAGATACGCAGTATTTT. Encoded protein: CASSSSPSSGELGTDTQYF.

The chain recombines TRBV7-8 with TRBJ2-1; 12 nucleotides align to TRBD2. Per germline, CDR1 SGHVS and CDR2 FQNEAQ. The CDR3 contains 18 residues. The V and J ends lost 2 bases and 3 bases, in that order; junction bases with no gene match: 8. Here the CDR3 reads CASSLHLAGGTNYNEQFF. The CDR3 nucleotides read TGTGCCAGCAGCTTACATCTAGCGGGAGGGACAAACTACAATGAGCAGTTCTTC. Full variable domain (outside the CDR3, taken from reference TRBV7-8 and TRBJ2-1): GAGVSQSPRYKVAKRGQDVALRCDPISGHVSLFWYQQALGQGPEFLTYFQNEAQLDKSGLPSDRFFAERPEGSVSTLKIQRTQQEDSAVYLCASSLHLAGGTNYNEQFFGPGTRLTVL.

This clonotype was observed a handful of times. This chain joins TRBV20-1 and TRBJ1-1, with TRBD1 matching 12 bases. The trim removed 3 bases at V and 3 bases at J, leaving 11 bases unmatched. The CDR3 has 17 amino acids. Germline V gene data show CDR1 as DFQATT and CDR2 as SNEGSKA (reference sequence). The CDR3 DNA sequence: TGCAGTGCTAGTCGGGCCGGGACAGGGGGCGCGTACACTGAAGCTTTCTTT. Protein sequence: CSASRAGTGGAYTEAFF.

This clonotype was recorded many times. The chain couples TRBV6-1 to TRBJ1-2; D may be TRBD1 (6 bases). V lost 1 base to trimming and J lost 1 base, with 10 bases between them. This CDR3 is built from 15 residues. The V gene's germline CDR1 is MNHNS and CDR2 SASEGT. The CDR3 region has the DNA TGTGCCAGCAGTGAAGGGGGGGCGGTTAACTATGGCTACACCTTC. As protein: CASSEGGAVNYGYTF.

This clonotype was counted at least ten times. The chain combines TRBV7-2 with TRBJ2-1; 7 positions agree with TRBD2. CDR3 length: 14 residues. Germline V CDR1 and CDR2: SGHTA, FQGNSA. V was clipped by 3 bases and J by 4 bases; unmatched bases: 3. The CDR3 DNA reads as TGTGCCAGCAGCTTTCTAGCGGCTTACAATGAGCAGTTCTTC. This sequence encodes CASSFLAAYNEQFF. The entire variable domain, with the rest obtained from reference TRBV7-2 and TRBJ2-1, is as follows: GAGVSQSPSNKVTEKGKDVELRCDPISGHTALYWYRQSLGQGLEFLIYFQGNSAPDKSGLPSDRFSAERTGGSVSTLTIQRTQQEDSAVYLCASSFLAAYNEQFFGPGTRLTVL.

V is TRBV19 and J is TRBJ1-5; 8 bases are shared with TRBD1. The V and J ends lost 3 bases and 4 bases, in that order; junction bases with no gene match: 5. The CDR3 contains 15 residues. CDR1 is LNHDA, CDR2 SQIVND, per germline (reference sequence). CDR3 DNA: TGTGCCAGTAGTATTTGGGACAGGTCGAATCAGCCCCAGCATTTT. This codes for CASSIWDRSNQPQHF.

The chain combines TRBV5-5 with TRBJ1-5, with D hard to call. The CDR3 extends over 16 amino acids. Trimming shortened V by 2 bases and J by 6 bases, and 18 bases separated the two germline ends. Germline CDR1 and CDR2: SGHKS and YYEKEE (reference sequence). The CDR3 loop is CASSFYGGGLTQPQHF. The DNA of the CDR3 is TGTGCCAGCAGCTTTTATGGAGGAGGGTTGACTCAGCCCCAGCATTTT. The complete variable domain, with remaining parts taken from reference TRBV5-5 and TRBJ1-5, reads DAGVTQSPTHLIKTRGQQVTLRCSPISGHKSVSWYQQVLGQGPQFIFQYYEKEERGRGNFPDRFSARQFPNYSSELNVNALLLGDSALYLCASSFYGGGLTQPQHFGDGTRLSIL.

The V and J genes are TRBV7-2 and TRBJ2-1; 14 positions match TRBD2. Germline lookup yields CDR1 SGHTA and CDR2 FQGNSA. CDR3 length equals 15 residues. V gave up 6 bases and J gave up 7 bases; unmatched junction bases: 5. CDR3 coding DNA: TGTGCCAGCAGACCAAGGACTAGCGGGGGGAATGAGCAGTTCTTC. Its protein is CASRPRTSGGNEQFF.

The chain combines TRBV14 with TRBJ1-1; 8 bases fit TRBD1. The CDR3 has 14 amino acids. Germline V lookup: CDR1 SGHDN, CDR2 FVKESK. With V trimmed by 8 bases and J by 6 bases, 11 bases remained unmatched. CDR3 loop: CASGDRGLVAEAFF. DNA for the CDR3: TGTGCCAGCGGCGACAGGGGCCTGGTAGCTGAAGCTTTCTTT.

The chain joins TRBV10-3 to TRBJ2-7; tentative D call: TRBD1 (6 bases). V dropped 2 bases and J dropped 5 bases, with 19 bases sitting between them. This CDR3 has 16 amino acids. CDR1 is ENHRY and CDR2 is SYGVKD in the germline V gene. The CDR3 coding sequence is TGTGCCATCAGTGAGCGGCCGGACAGTCTTTTCCACGAGCAGTACTTC. The encoded protein is CAISERPDSLFHEQYF.

The V call is TRBV4-3, the J call TRBJ1-2; 8 bases match TRBD1. This CDR3 contains 15 residues. In germline, CDR1 is LGHNA, CDR2 YSLEER. The junction had 12 bases not matched to a gene; V was cut back by 8 bases and J by 4 bases. CDR3 DNA sequence: TGCGCCAGCGGGCCAGGGGGCCGAACTGGCTATGGCTACACCTTC. Protein: CASGPGGRTGYGYTF.